This T cell receptor beta chain was obtained from a study of cytomegalovirus exposure and HLA in healthy donors. Study-wide results and caveats: In vitro checks showed that a few CMV-associated chains really do target CMV antigens. Most TCR sequences were uncommon, yet certain public TCRs appeared in many donors. Cytomegalovirus association was listed for about 160 TCR beta chains.

With respect to this clone: Its antigen is currently unknown.

Clones were sequenced by immunoSEQ multiplex PCR, and TCRdb holds only the in-frame ones, with some missing. The table includes more than 150,000 clones, roughly 80% detected once. This clonotype was obtained from a woman aged 18-29 years in good health and CMV-seropositive. Sequencing was carried out using PBMCs.

The CDR3 region is CASSSGVNNEQFF. In DNA, the CDR3 is TGTGCCAGCAGCTCCGGGGTGAACAATGAGCAGTTCTTC. V usage is TRBV7-3 and J usage is TRBJ2-1, with D perhaps TRBD2 (5 bases). CDR1 is SGHTA and CDR2 is FQGTGA in the germline V gene. The V gene lost 4 bases and the J gene lost 5 bases, with 9 bases spanning the gap. The CDR3 sequence is 13 residues long.